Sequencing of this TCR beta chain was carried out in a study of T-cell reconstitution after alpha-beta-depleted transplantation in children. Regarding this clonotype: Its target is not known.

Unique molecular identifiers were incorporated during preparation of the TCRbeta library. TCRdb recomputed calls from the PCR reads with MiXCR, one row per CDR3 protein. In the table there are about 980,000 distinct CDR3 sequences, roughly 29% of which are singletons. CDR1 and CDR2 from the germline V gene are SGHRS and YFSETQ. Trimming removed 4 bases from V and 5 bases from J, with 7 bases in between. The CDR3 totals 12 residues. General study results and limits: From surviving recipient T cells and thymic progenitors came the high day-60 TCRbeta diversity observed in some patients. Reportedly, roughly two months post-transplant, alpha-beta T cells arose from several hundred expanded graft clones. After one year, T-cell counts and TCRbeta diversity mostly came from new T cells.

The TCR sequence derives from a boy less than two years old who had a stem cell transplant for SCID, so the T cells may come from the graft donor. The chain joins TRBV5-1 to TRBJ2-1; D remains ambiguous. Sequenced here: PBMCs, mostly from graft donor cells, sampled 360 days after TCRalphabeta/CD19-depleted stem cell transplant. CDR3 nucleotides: TGCGCCAGCAGCCCAGTCCACAATGAGCAGTTCTTC. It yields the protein CASSPVHNEQFF.